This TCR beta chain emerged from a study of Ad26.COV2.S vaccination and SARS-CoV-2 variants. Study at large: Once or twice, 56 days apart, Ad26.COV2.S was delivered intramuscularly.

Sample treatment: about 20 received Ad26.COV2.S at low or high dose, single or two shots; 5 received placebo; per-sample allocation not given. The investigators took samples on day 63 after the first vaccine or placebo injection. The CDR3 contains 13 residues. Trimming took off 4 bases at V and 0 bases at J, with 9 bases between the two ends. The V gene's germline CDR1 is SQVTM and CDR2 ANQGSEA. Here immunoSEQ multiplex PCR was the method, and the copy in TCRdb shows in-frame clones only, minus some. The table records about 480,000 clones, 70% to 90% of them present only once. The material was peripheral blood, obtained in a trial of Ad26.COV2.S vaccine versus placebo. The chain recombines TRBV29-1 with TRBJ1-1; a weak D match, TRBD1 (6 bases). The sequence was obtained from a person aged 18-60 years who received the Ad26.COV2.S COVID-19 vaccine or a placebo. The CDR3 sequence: CSVVQGMNTEAFF. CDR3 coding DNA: TGCAGCGTTGTACAGGGCATGAACACTGAAGCTTTCTTT.